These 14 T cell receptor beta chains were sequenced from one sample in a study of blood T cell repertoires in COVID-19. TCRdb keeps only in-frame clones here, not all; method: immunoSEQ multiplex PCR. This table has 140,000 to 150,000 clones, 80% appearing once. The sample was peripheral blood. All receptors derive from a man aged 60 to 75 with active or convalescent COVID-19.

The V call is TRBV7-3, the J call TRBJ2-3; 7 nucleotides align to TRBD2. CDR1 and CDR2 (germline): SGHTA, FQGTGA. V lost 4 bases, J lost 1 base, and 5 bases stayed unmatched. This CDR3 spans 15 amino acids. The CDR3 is CASSWGLLGTDTQYF. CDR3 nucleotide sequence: TGTGCCAGCAGCTGGGGACTACTAGGCACAGATACGCAGTATTTT. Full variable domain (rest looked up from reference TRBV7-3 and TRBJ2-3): GAGVSQTPSNKVTEKGKYVELRCDPISGHTALYWYRQSLGQGPEFLIYFQGTGAADDSGLPNDRFFAVRPEGSVSTLKIQRTERGDSAVYLCASSWGLLGTDTQYFGPGTRLTVL.

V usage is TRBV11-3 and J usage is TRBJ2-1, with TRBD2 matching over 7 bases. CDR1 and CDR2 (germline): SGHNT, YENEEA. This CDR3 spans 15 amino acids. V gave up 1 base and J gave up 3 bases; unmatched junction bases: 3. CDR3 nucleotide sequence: TGTGCCAGCAGCTTAGCGGGGACTAACTACAATGAGCAGTTCTTC. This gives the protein CASSLAGTNYNEQFF.

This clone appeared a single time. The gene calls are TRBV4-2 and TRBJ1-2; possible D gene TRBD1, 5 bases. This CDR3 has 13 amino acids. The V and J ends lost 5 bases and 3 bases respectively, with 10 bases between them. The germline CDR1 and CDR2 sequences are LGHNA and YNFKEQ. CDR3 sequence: CASSGIGDYGYTF. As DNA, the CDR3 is TGTGCCAGCAGCGGGATAGGGGACTATGGCTACACCTTC.

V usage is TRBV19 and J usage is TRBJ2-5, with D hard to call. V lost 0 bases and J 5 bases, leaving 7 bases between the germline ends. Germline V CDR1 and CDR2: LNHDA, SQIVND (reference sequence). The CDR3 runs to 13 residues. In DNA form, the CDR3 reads TGTGCCAGTAGTATAGAGGCCAAGGAGACCCAGTACTTC. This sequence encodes CASSIEAKETQYF.

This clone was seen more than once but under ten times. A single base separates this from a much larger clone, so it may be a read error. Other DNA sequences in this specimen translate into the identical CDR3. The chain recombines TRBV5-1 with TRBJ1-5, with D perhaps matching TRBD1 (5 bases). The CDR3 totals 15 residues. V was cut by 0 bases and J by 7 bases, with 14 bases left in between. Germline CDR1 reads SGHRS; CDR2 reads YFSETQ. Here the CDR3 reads CASSLGGGEGQPQHF. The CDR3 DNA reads TGCGCCAGCAGCTTGGGGGGCGGGGAGGGGCAGCCCCAGCATTTT.

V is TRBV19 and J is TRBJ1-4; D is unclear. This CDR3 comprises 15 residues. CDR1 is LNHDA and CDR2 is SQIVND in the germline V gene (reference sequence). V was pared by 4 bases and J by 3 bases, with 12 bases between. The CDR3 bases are TGTGCCAGTAGTAGCCACGAGTTGGCTAATGAAAAACTGTTTTTT. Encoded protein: CASSSHELANEKLFF.

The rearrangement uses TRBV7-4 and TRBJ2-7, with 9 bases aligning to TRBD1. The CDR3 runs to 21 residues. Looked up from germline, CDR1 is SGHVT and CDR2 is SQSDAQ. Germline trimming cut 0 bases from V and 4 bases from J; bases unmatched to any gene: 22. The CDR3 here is CASSLALGVLSGEDRGYEQYF. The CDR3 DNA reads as TGTGCCAGCAGCTTAGCGCTTGGGGTCCTCTCGGGTGAGGACAGGGGATACGAGCAGTACTTC.

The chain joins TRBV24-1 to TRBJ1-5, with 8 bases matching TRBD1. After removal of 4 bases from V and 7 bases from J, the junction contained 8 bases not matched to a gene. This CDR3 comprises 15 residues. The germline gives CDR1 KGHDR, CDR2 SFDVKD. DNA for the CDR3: TGTGCCACCAGTGACCCGACAGGGGAAGGGCAGCCCCAGCATTTT. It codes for CATSDPTGEGQPQHF.

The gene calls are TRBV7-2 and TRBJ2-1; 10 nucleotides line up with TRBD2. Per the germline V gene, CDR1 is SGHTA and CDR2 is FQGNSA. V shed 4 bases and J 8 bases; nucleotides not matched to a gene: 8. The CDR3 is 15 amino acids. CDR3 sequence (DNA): TGTGCCAGCAGCTCAGCGGGAGGGCCGAGCTATGAGCAGTTCTTC. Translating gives CASSSAGGPSYEQFF.

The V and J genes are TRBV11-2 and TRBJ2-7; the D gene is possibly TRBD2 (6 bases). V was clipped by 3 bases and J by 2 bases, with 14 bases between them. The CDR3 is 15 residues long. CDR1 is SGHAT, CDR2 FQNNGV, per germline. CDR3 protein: CASSFLTEGPYEQYF. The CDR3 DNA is TGTGCCAGCAGCTTTCTCACGGAGGGGCCCTACGAGCAGTACTTC.

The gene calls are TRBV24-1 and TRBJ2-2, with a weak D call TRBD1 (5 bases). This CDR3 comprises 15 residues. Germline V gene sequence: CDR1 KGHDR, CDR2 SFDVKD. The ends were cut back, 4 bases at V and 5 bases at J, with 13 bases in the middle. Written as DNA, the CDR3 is TGTGCCACCAGTGACTCACTCAGGGTAACCGGGGAGCTGTTTTTT. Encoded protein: CATSDSLRVTGELFF.

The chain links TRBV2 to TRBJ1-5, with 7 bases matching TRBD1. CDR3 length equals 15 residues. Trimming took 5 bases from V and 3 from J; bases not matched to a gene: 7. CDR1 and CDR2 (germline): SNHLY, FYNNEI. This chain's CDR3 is CASSRQGRFNQPQHF. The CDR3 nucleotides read TGTGCCAGCAGTAGACAGGGTCGTTTCAATCAGCCCCAGCATTTT.

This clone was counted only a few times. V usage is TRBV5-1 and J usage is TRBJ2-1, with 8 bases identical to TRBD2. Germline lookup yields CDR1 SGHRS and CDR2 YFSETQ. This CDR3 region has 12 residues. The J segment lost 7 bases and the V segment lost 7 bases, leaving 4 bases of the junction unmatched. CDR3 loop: CASRGLGNEQFF. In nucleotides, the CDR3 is TGCGCCAGCCGGGGACTAGGGAATGAGCAGTTCTTC.

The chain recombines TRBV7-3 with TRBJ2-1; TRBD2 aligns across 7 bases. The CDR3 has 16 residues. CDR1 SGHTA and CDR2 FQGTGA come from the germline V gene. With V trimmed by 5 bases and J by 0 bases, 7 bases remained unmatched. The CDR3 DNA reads TGTGCCAGCAGCCGGGGAGGCGGGAGCTCCTACAATGAGCAGTTCTTC. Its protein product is CASSRGGGSSYNEQFF.